The sequence of this T cell receptor (beta chain) was determined in a study of cytotoxic CD8 clonotypes in ibrutinib-treated CLL. Study information: Collecting the response samples happened after a median 12 months of treatment, with a range of 6 to 36.

Some clones are missing from TCRdb's copy, which holds only in-frame ones; the method was immunoSEQ multiplex PCR. The table includes 300,000 or so clones, roughly 67% detected once. The TCR originated in a human donor with chronic lymphocytic leukemia. The specimen was PBMCs, collected after 36 months of ibrutinib treatment.

As DNA, the CDR3 is TGTGCCAGCAGTTTCTCGGGAGGTCAGCCCCAGCATTTT. It is translated as CASSFSGGQPQHF. The chain combines TRBV6-5 with TRBJ1-5; D is unresolved. CDR1 is MNHEY and CDR2 is SVGAGI in the germline V gene. The length of the CDR3 is 13 residues. The V end was cut by 4 bases, the J end by 6 bases, with 10 bases between.